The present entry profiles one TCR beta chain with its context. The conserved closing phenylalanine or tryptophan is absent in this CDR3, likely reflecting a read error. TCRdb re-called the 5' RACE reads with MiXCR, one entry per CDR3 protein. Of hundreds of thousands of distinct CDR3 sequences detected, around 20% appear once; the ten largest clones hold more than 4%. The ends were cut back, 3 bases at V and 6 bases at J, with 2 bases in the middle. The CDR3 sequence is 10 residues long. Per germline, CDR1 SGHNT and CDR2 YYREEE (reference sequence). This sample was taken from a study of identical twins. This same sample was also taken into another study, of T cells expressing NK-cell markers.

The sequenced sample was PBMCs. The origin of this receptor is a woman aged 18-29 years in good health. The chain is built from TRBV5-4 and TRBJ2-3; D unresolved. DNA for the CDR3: TGTGCCAGCAGCTATGATACGCAGTATTCT. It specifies CASSYDTQYS.